This TCR beta chain was identified during a study of OX40 agonist ivuxolimab in advanced cancers. Libraries were prepared by immunoSEQ multiplex PCR; TCRdb keeps only in-frame clonotypes and omits some of them. The sample records roughly 32,000 clones, 89% being singletons. V lost 2 bases, J lost 5 bases, and 18 bases lay in between. This CDR3 contains 16 residues. The germline V gene encodes CDR1 MNHNY and CDR2 SVGAGI (reference sequence). The clonotype originates from an adult with an advanced solid tumor such as melanoma, head and neck, liver or kidney cancer. Sequencing used CD4+ or CD8+ T cells sorted from blood, obtained in a trial of the OX40 agonist ivuxolimab. V usage is TRBV6-6 and J usage is TRBJ1-2; D unresolved. The CDR3 DNA is TGTGCCAGCAGTTACAAGCCTCCAGGCGGCTCTTATGGCTACACCTTC. Encoded protein: CASSYKPPGGSYGYTF.